This TCR beta chain was recovered during a study of shared clonotypes between healthy human individuals. Study donors comprised healthy, HIV-negative adults devoid of recent acute infection or vaccination. Those who donated, Caucasian adults without exception, all lived in Nashville, Tennessee. From CD4+ cells came CD45RA+ naive and CD45RA-negative memory subsets. Study observations and caveats: Clonotype sharing among donors was expected to depend on sequencing depth.

Some clones are missing from TCRdb's copy, which holds only in-frame ones; the method was immunoSEQ multiplex PCR. This sample has millions of clones, with 85% to 95% found just once. A note on this clone: The antigen is not known.

Germline V gene sequence: CDR1 SGHDT, CDR2 YYEEEE. V was pared by 3 bases and J by 5 bases, with 9 bases between. The CDR3 spans 12 residues. This sequence was found in a man aged 18 to 35 in good health. Material: naive CD4+ T cells sorted from blood. As to subset: CD45RA+ positively selected. J is TRBJ2-7 and V is TRBV5-6; tentative D call: TRBD2 (6 bases). This CDR3 is CASSWDWNEQYF. In DNA form, the CDR3 reads TGTGCCAGCAGCTGGGACTGGAACGAGCAGTACTTC.